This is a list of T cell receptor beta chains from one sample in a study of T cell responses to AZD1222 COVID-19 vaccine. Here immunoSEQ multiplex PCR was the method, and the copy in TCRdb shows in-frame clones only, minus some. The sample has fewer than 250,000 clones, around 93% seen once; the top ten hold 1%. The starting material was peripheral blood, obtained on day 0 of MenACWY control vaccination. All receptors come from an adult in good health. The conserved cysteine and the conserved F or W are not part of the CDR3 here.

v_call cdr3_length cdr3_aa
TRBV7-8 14 ASSLEGGNIYQPQH
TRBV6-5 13 ASRRTGNSNQPQH
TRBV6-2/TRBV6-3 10 ASSQSVTEAF
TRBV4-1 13 ASSQEGQGSGELF
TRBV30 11 AWSVLGDQPQH
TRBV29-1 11 SVAGQGFIEQY
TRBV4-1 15 ASSPLSLGRRNTEAF
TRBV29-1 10 SVRTGKYEQY
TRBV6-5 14 ASSYTRLQVLREQY
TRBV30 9 AWSFRGGYT
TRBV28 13 ASSPYLGQNTEAF
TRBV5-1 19 ASSWAPGTVGVGGSGNTIY
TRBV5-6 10 ASSLRGHEQY
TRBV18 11 ASSPDSYYGYT
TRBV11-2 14 ASSPDRGPWDDEQY
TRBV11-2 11 ASTRQGSYEQY